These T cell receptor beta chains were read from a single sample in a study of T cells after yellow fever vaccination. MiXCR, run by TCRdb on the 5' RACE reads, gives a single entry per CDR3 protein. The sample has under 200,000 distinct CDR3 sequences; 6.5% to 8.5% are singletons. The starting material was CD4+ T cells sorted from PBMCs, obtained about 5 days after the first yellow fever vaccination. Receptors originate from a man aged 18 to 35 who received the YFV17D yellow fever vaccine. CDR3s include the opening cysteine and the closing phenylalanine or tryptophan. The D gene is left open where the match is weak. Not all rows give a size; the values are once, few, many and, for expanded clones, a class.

cdr3_nt: TGTGCCAGCAGTTTATCGGGGGCTGGGGACAATGAGCAGTTCTTC
cdr3_aa: CASSLSGAGDNEQFF
d_call: .
v_call: TRBV12-3/TRBV12-4
j_call: TRBJ2-1
clone_size: many

cdr3_nt: TGCAGTGCCAGGCGGGGAGCATACACAGATACGCAGTATTTT
cdr3_aa: CSARRGAYTDTQYF
d_call: .
v_call: TRBV20-1
j_call: TRBJ2-3
clone_size: .

cdr3_nt: TGTGCCAGCGTCCGGAAGGGACACCTAGCAAATCAGCCCCAGCATTTT
cdr3_aa: CASVRKGHLANQPQHF
d_call: .
v_call: TRBV6-2/TRBV6-3
j_call: TRBJ1-5
clone_size: few

cdr3_nt: TGCGCCAGCAGCCTCTACTCTGGCAGGGATCAGCCCCAGCATTTT
cdr3_aa: CASSLYSGRDQPQHF
d_call: .
v_call: TRBV5-1
j_call: TRBJ1-5
clone_size: many

cdr3_nt: TGCGCCAGCAGTCAACAGACAGGCGGTGGCTACACCTTC
cdr3_aa: CASSQQTGGGYTF
d_call: .
v_call: TRBV4-3
j_call: TRBJ1-2
clone_size: few

cdr3_nt: TGTGCCAGCAGAGTGACGGGAGGTGATGAGCAGTTCTTC
cdr3_aa: CASRVTGGDEQFF
d_call: TRBD2
v_call: TRBV6-2/TRBV6-3
j_call: TRBJ2-1
clone_size: few

cdr3_nt: TGTGGCAGCAGTGACCGGAAGGATAGTGGCTACACCTTC
cdr3_aa: CGSSDRKDSGYTF
d_call: .
v_call: TRBV12-3/TRBV12-4
j_call: TRBJ1-2
clone_size: .

cdr3_nt: TGTGCCAGCAGTCCCCGGGGGCTGTCCTACGAGCAGTACTTC
cdr3_aa: CASSPRGLSYEQYF
d_call: .
v_call: TRBV27
j_call: TRBJ2-7
clone_size: many

cdr3_nt: TGCGCCAGCAGCTTGGGGACAGGGCAAGCGGAGACCCAGTACTTC
cdr3_aa: CASSLGTGQAETQYF
d_call: TRBD1
v_call: TRBV5-1
j_call: TRBJ2-5
clone_size: many

cdr3_nt: TGTGCCAGCAGCTCCTGGGAGCGGGCTAGCACAGATACGCAGTATTTT
cdr3_aa: CASSSWERASTDTQYF
d_call: .
v_call: TRBV7-6
j_call: TRBJ2-3
clone_size: many

cdr3_nt: TGTGCCAGCAGGACTCCGGGACAGGGGTATGGCTACACCTTC
cdr3_aa: CASRTPGQGYGYTF
d_call: TRBD1
v_call: TRBV6-2/TRBV6-3
j_call: TRBJ1-2
clone_size: many

cdr3_nt: TGTGCCAGCAGCTTATCTTCGCCGGGCACTGAAGCTTTCTTT
cdr3_aa: CASSLSSPGTEAFF
d_call: .
v_call: TRBV13
j_call: TRBJ1-1
clone_size: few

cdr3_nt: TGCGCCAGCAGCCGTTCGACAGGGGTGGACACCGGGGAGCTGTTTTTT
cdr3_aa: CASSRSTGVDTGELFF
d_call: TRBD1
v_call: TRBV4-3
j_call: TRBJ2-2
clone_size: .

cdr3_nt: TGTGCCAGCAGCCAGGACAGGGTAAATCAGCCCCAGCATTTT
cdr3_aa: CASSQDRVNQPQHF
d_call: TRBD1
v_call: TRBV7-8
j_call: TRBJ1-5
clone_size: many

cdr3_nt: TGCAGCGTTGAAGATCCCCAGAGGGTATCGCGCACAGATACGCAGTATTTT
cdr3_aa: CSVEDPQRVSRTDTQYF
d_call: .
v_call: TRBV29-1
j_call: TRBJ2-3
clone_size: many

cdr3_nt: TGTGCCAGCAGCCAAGATAGCAGCGGGGGGGCGGAAGATACGCAGTATTTT
cdr3_aa: CASSQDSSGGAEDTQYF
d_call: TRBD2
v_call: TRBV4-2
j_call: TRBJ2-3
clone_size: .

cdr3_nt: TGCGCCAGCAGCCAAGGACACCCTATGTCCTACGAGCAGTACTTC
cdr3_aa: CASSQGHPMSYEQYF
d_call: .
v_call: TRBV4-1
j_call: TRBJ2-7
clone_size: few

cdr3_nt: TGTGCCAGCAGCTTAGGGACGGGCCCAATGGCTGAAGCTTTCTTT
cdr3_aa: CASSLGTGPMAEAFF
d_call: .
v_call: TRBV7-8
j_call: TRBJ1-1
clone_size: .

cdr3_nt: TGTGCCAGCAGTTTAGGCCCAGGGGACTATGGCTACACCTTC
cdr3_aa: CASSLGPGDYGYTF
d_call: .
v_call: TRBV12-3/TRBV12-4
j_call: TRBJ1-2
clone_size: few

cdr3_nt: TGTGCCAGCAGCCCGACCGCCCACCTAGGAATTTCCCCAGATACGCAGTATTTT
cdr3_aa: CASSPTAHLGISPDTQYF
d_call: .
v_call: TRBV6-2/TRBV6-3
j_call: TRBJ2-3
clone_size: .

cdr3_nt: TGTGCCAGCAGCTCACTAGCGGGATCAGATACGCAGTATTTT
cdr3_aa: CASSSLAGSDTQYF
d_call: TRBD2
v_call: TRBV3-1
j_call: TRBJ2-3
clone_size: .

cdr3_nt: TGTGCCAGCAGTTATGACCACGGGGACCCTGGGGGCAATCAGCCCCAGCATTTT
cdr3_aa: CASSYDHGDPGGNQPQHF
d_call: .
v_call: TRBV6-5
j_call: TRBJ1-5
clone_size: .

cdr3_nt: TGTGCCAGCTTGCCCCGGGGCTTCTATGGCTACACCTTC
cdr3_aa: CASLPRGFYGYTF
d_call: .
v_call: TRBV12-3/TRBV12-4
j_call: TRBJ1-2
clone_size: few

cdr3_nt: TGTGCCAGCAGCTCCCAGCGCGGGCCTCAGTTCTTC
cdr3_aa: CASSSQRGPQFF
d_call: .
v_call: TRBV13
j_call: TRBJ2-1
clone_size: many

cdr3_nt: TGTGCCAGCAGCTTAGCCGGGGGGGCCGCGAACACCGGGGAGCTGTTTTTT
cdr3_aa: CASSLAGGAANTGELFF
d_call: TRBD2
v_call: TRBV7-6
j_call: TRBJ2-2
clone_size: many

cdr3_nt: TGCGCCAGCAGCTTGGCCGGGGGAACTTATGAAGAGACCCAGTACTTC
cdr3_aa: CASSLAGGTYEETQYF
d_call: .
v_call: TRBV5-1
j_call: TRBJ2-5
clone_size: many

cdr3_nt: TGTGCCAGCAGTTCGCGGGGGGCTCTAGCCAAAAACATTCAGTACTTC
cdr3_aa: CASSSRGALAKNIQYF
d_call: TRBD2
v_call: TRBV28
j_call: TRBJ2-4
clone_size: many

cdr3_nt: TGTGCCAGCAGCTTTGCAGCTCAAAAGGGCACCGGGGAGCTGTTTTTT
cdr3_aa: CASSFAAQKGTGELFF
d_call: .
v_call: TRBV11-1
j_call: TRBJ2-2
clone_size: few

cdr3_nt: TGTGCCAGCAGTCCAACAGGGTTATCACCCCTCCACTTT
cdr3_aa: CASSPTGLSPLHF
d_call: .
v_call: TRBV6-6
j_call: TRBJ1-6
clone_size: few

cdr3_nt: TGCGCCAGCAGCTTGGAGATATTTGGGGACACTGAAGCTTTCTTT
cdr3_aa: CASSLEIFGDTEAFF
d_call: .
v_call: TRBV5-1
j_call: TRBJ1-1
clone_size: .

cdr3_nt: TGTGCCAGCAGACGGGACAGGGGTACTGAAGCTTTCTTT
cdr3_aa: CASRRDRGTEAFF
d_call: TRBD1
v_call: TRBV2
j_call: TRBJ1-1
clone_size: .

cdr3_nt: TGTGCCACCAGTGACCCCAGGGACTCCTACAATGAGCAGTTCTTC
cdr3_aa: CATSDPRDSYNEQFF
d_call: .
v_call: TRBV24-1
j_call: TRBJ2-1
clone_size: .

cdr3_nt: TGTGCCAGCAGCTTTGGGCTAGTCGATCAAGAGACCCAGTACTTC
cdr3_aa: CASSFGLVDQETQYF
d_call: .
v_call: TRBV11-2
j_call: TRBJ2-5
clone_size: few

cdr3_nt: TGCAGTGCTAGATCTCAGGGGGGTATGGCAGATACGCAGTATTTT
cdr3_aa: CSARSQGGMADTQYF
d_call: .
v_call: TRBV20-1
j_call: TRBJ2-3
clone_size: few

cdr3_nt: TGTGCCAGCAGTGAATATAGGGGGGAAAGGGAAAAACTGTTTTTT
cdr3_aa: CASSEYRGEREKLFF
d_call: .
v_call: TRBV25-1
j_call: TRBJ1-4
clone_size: many

cdr3_nt: TGTGCCAGCTCACCCCTTGGGTCTCAGCCCCAGCATTTT
cdr3_aa: CASSPLGSQPQHF
d_call: .
v_call: TRBV18
j_call: TRBJ1-5
clone_size: many

cdr3_nt: TGTGCCAGCAGCCCCGGGGGGGCCTACAATGAGCAGTTCTTC
cdr3_aa: CASSPGGAYNEQFF
d_call: TRBD2
v_call: TRBV7-3
j_call: TRBJ2-1
clone_size: many

cdr3_nt: TGCGCCAGCAGCTTCGTTGGGGGGACCCAGTCTGAAGCTTTCTTT
cdr3_aa: CASSFVGGTQSEAFF
d_call: .
v_call: TRBV5-1
j_call: TRBJ1-1
clone_size: many

cdr3_nt: TGTGCCAGCAGTGAAGCAAGGGACCAGCGAATTTCCCAGCATTTT
cdr3_aa: CASSEARDQRISQHF
d_call: .
v_call: TRBV6-1
j_call: TRBJ1-5
clone_size: few

cdr3_nt: TGTGCCAGCCGCCCCGGGACAGATAATTCACCCCTCCACTTT
cdr3_aa: CASRPGTDNSPLHF
d_call: TRBD1
v_call: TRBV6-2/TRBV6-3
j_call: TRBJ1-6
clone_size: few

cdr3_nt: TGCGCCAGCACTACAGGGTCAGATACGCAGTATTTT
cdr3_aa: CASTTGSDTQYF
d_call: .
v_call: TRBV5-1
j_call: TRBJ2-3
clone_size: .

cdr3_nt: TGCGCCAGCAGCTCGGGGACTAGCGGGGGGGATACGCAGTATTTT
cdr3_aa: CASSSGTSGGDTQYF
d_call: TRBD2
v_call: TRBV5-1
j_call: TRBJ2-3
clone_size: many

cdr3_nt: TGTGCCAGCAGCTTAGCGCGGGGACCCAGGCGGTCCACCGGGGAGCTGTTTTTT
cdr3_aa: CASSLARGPRRSTGELFF
d_call: .
v_call: TRBV7-2
j_call: TRBJ2-2
clone_size: few

cdr3_nt: TGTGCCAGCAGTTTTTGGGGGGGGGGCACCGGGGAGCTGTTTTTT
cdr3_aa: CASSFWGGGTGELFF
d_call: TRBD2
v_call: TRBV12-3/TRBV12-4
j_call: TRBJ2-2
clone_size: few

cdr3_nt: TGTGCCAGCAGTGTGACAGACTATGGCTACACCTTC
cdr3_aa: CASSVTDYGYTF
d_call: .
v_call: TRBV2
j_call: TRBJ1-2
clone_size: many

cdr3_nt: TGTGCCAGCAGTCCCCGCACGCGGGAGACCCAGTACTTC
cdr3_aa: CASSPRTRETQYF
d_call: .
v_call: TRBV28
j_call: TRBJ2-5
clone_size: many

cdr3_nt: TGTGCCAGCAGCTCCAACTTTCGAGGGACTGAAGCTTTCTTT
cdr3_aa: CASSSNFRGTEAFF
d_call: .
v_call: TRBV11-2
j_call: TRBJ1-1
clone_size: many

cdr3_nt: TGTGCCAGCAGACCGGACAGCGAAGGCTCCTATAATTCACCCCTCCACTTT
cdr3_aa: CASRPDSEGSYNSPLHF
d_call: .
v_call: TRBV6-5
j_call: TRBJ1-6
clone_size: many

cdr3_nt: TGTGCCAGCAGCTTAGTCTCGTTAGGGTCGCCCCAGCATTTT
cdr3_aa: CASSLVSLGSPQHF
d_call: .
v_call: TRBV7-2
j_call: TRBJ1-5
clone_size: many

cdr3_nt: TGTGCCAGCAGCTTAGGCCCAAGTGAAAAACTGTTTTTT
cdr3_aa: CASSLGPSEKLFF
d_call: .
v_call: TRBV7-6
j_call: TRBJ1-4
clone_size: few

cdr3_nt: TGTGCCACCCAGGAGGCAGGCCTCTCCTACGAGCAGTACTTC
cdr3_aa: CATQEAGLSYEQYF
d_call: .
v_call: TRBV6-1
j_call: TRBJ2-7
clone_size: .

cdr3_nt: TGTGCCAGCAGCATGGTCGGGGCCGGCAATCAGCCCCAGCATTTT
cdr3_aa: CASSMVGAGNQPQHF
d_call: .
v_call: TRBV6-2/TRBV6-3
j_call: TRBJ1-5
clone_size: many

cdr3_nt: TGCGCCAGCAGCCAGCTCACAGGGACAACTAATGAAAAACTGTTTTTT
cdr3_aa: CASSQLTGTTNEKLFF
d_call: .
v_call: TRBV4-1
j_call: TRBJ1-4
clone_size: .

cdr3_nt: TGCGCCAGCAGCTTGGCCGGGACAGAAGACAATGAGCAGTTCTTC
cdr3_aa: CASSLAGTEDNEQFF
d_call: TRBD1
v_call: TRBV5-1
j_call: TRBJ2-1
clone_size: many